The entry that follows covers one T cell receptor beta chain sequence. This specimen comes from a study of technical replicates of blood from several donors. The protocol was immunoSEQ multiplex PCR, while the TCRdb copy is restricted to in-frame clones and leaves out a portion. Among more than 65,000 clones listed, roughly 92% were seen once. Trimming took 3 bases from V and 4 from J; bases not matched to a gene: 11. This CDR3 spans 17 amino acids. The V gene's germline CDR1 is SQVTM and CDR2 ANQGSEA. This chain joins TRBV29-1 and TRBJ2-2; TRBD1 agrees at 10 bases. The source of this sequence is a human donor in good health. Sequences were obtained from T cells isolated from PBMCs. CDR3 residues: CSVEFWDRGGTTGELFF. The CDR3 coding sequence is TGCAGCGTTGAGTTCTGGGACAGGGGAGGGACCACCGGGGAGCTGTTTTTT.